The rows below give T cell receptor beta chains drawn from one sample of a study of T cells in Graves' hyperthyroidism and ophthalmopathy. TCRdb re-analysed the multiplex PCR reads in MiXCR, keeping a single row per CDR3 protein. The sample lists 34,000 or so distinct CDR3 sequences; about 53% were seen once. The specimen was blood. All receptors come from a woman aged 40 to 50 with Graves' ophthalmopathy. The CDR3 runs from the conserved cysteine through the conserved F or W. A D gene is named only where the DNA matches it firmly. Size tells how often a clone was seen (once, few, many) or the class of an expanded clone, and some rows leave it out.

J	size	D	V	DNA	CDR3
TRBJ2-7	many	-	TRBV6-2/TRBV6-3	TGTGCCACGCAACGAGGGGCATTCTACGAGCAGTACTTC	CATQRGAFYEQYF
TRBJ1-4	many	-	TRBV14	TGTGCCAGCAGCCCATCACAGAGGCTTAATGAAAAACTGTTTTTT	CASSPSQRLNEKLFF
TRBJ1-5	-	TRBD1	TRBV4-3	TGCGCCAGCAGCCAGGGGCCTGACAGGGAAAATCAGCCCCAGCATTTT	CASSQGPDRENQPQHF
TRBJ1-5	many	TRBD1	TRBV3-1	TGTGCCAGCAGCCAAGGGACAGGAACAAATCAGCCCCAGCATTTT	CASSQGTGTNQPQHF
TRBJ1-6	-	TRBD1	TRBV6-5	TGTGCCAGCAGTTACCGGCAGGGGGTGTATAATTCACCCCTCCACTTT	CASSYRQGVYNSPLHF
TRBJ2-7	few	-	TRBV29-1	TGCAGCGTTGAAGATAACCAGTACGAGCAGTACTTC	CSVEDNQYEQYF
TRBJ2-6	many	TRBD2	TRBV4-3	TGCGCCAGCAGCCAAGAGGCCCTCGCTAGCGGGTTCTCTGGGGCCAACGTCCTGACTTTC	CASSQEALASGFSGANVLTF
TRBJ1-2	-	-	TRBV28	TGTGCCAGCAGTGCGTTAGAGGAGGGCTACACCTTC	CASSALEEGYTF
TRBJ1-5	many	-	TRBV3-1	TGTGCCAGCAGCGCACCCGGGACGGTTGAGCCCCAGCATTTT	CASSAPGTVEPQHF
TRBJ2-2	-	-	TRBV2	TGTGCCAGCGGGACCGGGGAGCTGTTTTTT	CASGTGELFF
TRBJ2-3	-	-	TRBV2	TGTGCCAGCAGTGTTTGGTGGGGGGCAGATACGCAGTATTTT	CASSVWWGADTQYF
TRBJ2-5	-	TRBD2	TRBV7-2	TGTGCCAGCAGCTTAGAACTAGCGGGGGGGCGGAAGACCCAGTACTTC	CASSLELAGGRKTQYF
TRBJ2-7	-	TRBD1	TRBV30	TGTGCCTGGAGTGCGGACAGGGCCTACGAGCAGTGCTTC	CAWSADRAYEQCF
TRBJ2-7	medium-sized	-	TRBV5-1	TGCGCCAGCTCGGTTGACGGGACCTGGTACGAGCAGTACTTC	CASSVDGTWYEQYF
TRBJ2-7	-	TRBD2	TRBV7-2	TGTGCCAGCAGAGAGGGGACTAGCGGCCGCTCCTACGAGCAGTACTTC	CASREGTSGRSYEQYF
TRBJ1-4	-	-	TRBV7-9	TGTGCCAGCAGCTCTTGGGATAATGAAAAACTGTTTTTT	CASSSWDNEKLFF
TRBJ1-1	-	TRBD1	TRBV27	TGTGCCAGCAGTCCTACAGGGGCGCCCACTGAAGCTTCCTTT	CASSPTGAPTEASF
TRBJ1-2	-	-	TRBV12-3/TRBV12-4	TGTGCCAGCAGTTTACAGGGTTGGGGCTACACCTTC	CASSLQGWGYTF
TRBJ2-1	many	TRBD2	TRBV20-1	TGCAGTGCTAGTGAGGGACTAGCGGTGGGATCGGGGTGGGAGCAGTTCTTC	CSASEGLAVGSGWEQFF
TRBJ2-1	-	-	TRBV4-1	TGCGCCAGCAGCCAAGCAGGGAGCTCCTACAATGAGCAGTTCTTC	CASSQAGSSYNEQFF
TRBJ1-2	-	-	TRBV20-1	TGCAGTGCTAGGGCAGGCCCGGATGGCTACACCTTC	CSARAGPDGYTF
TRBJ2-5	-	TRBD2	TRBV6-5	TGTGCCAGCAGTCTCCTAGGGCGGGGGGGCCAAGAGACCCAGTACTTC	CASSLLGRGGQETQYF
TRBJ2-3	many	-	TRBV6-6	TGTGCCAGCAGTTACTCTGGCTACACAGATACGCAGTATTTT	CASSYSGYTDTQYF
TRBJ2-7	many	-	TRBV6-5	TGTGCCAGCAGTTACTCGAACAGGGTCTACAGCGAGCAGTACTTC	CASSYSNRVYSEQYF
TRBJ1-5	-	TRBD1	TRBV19	TGTGCCAGTAGTATTGGGACAGAAAACGATCAGCCCCAGCATTTT	CASSIGTENDQPQHF
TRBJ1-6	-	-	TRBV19	TGTGCCAGTAGTATACGTTCGGGACCCTGGGATTCACCTCTCCACTTT	CASSIRSGPWDSPLHF
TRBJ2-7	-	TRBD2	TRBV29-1	TGCAGCGTAGCGGGAGGCCTCAGCTCCTACGAGCAGTACTTC	CSVAGGLSSYEQYF